This paragraph covers one TCR beta chain sequence. Enrolled during active infection, Seattle patients were then followed longitudinally. These data come from a study of blood T cell repertoires in COVID-19. In the study overall: COVID-19 samples, acute and convalescent, were from the United States, Italy and Spain. PBMCs, B-cell-depleted T cells, or T cells provided the cDNA or gDNA that made up the material.

As originally analysed: Amplified reference gene primers provided the basis for estimating nucleated cell counts. The repertoire was sequenced with immunoSEQ multiplex PCR; TCRdb's copy has only in-frame clones and lacks some. For V, J and clone size, that table is used; D and trimming come from the DNA. The repertoire holds under 350,000 clones, over 75% seen once, with 6.8% in the top ten. After removal of 2 bases from V and 4 bases from J, the junction contained 11 bases not matched to a gene. The length of the CDR3 is 17 residues. CDR1 is MGHRA, CDR2 YSYEKL, per germline. The chain carries TRBV4-1 and TRBJ1-3; 7 bases are a match to TRBD1. Sequenced: peripheral blood. This receptor was obtained from a woman aged 30 to 39 with COVID-19, enrolled during active disease. CDR3 nucleotides: TGCGCCAGCAGCCAATGGGACAGAGGAGCTTCCGGAAACACCATATATTTT. It codes for CASSQWDRGASGNTIYF.